The source of this T cell receptor beta chain is a study of shared clonotypes between healthy human individuals. The germline V gene has CDR1 SGHRS and CDR2 YFSETQ. This CDR3 is 15 amino acids long. Trimming pared 0 bases from V and 1 base from J, leaving 11 bases between. With regard to this clone: The antigen is unknown.

How the authors handled the data: Junction-only immunoSEQ data arrived without quality scores, meaning filtering differed. Method: immunoSEQ multiplex PCR; TCRdb's copy keeps in-frame clones and lacks some. D and trimming were read from the DNA, whereas the V and J calls and clone size are those reported in that table. This sample has approximately 500,000 clones; 81% occur once, and the top ten carry approximately 12%. Whole-study results and caveats: It was only blood that was sampled, and tissue repertoires likely differ.

Each of the donors was a healthy adult who was HIV-negative and had not had a recent acute infection or vaccination. Each donor was a Caucasian adult residing in Nashville, Tennessee. The sample consisted of PBMCs. This chain links TRBV5-1 with TRBJ2-7; D is unclear. This receptor was obtained from a woman aged 40-49 years in good health. Some clones in this sample may be carry-over from other donors' samples. Here the CDR3 reads CASSLDLGGSYEQYF. CDR3 sequence (DNA): TGCGCCAGCAGCTTGGACTTGGGCGGATCCTACGAGCAGTACTTC.